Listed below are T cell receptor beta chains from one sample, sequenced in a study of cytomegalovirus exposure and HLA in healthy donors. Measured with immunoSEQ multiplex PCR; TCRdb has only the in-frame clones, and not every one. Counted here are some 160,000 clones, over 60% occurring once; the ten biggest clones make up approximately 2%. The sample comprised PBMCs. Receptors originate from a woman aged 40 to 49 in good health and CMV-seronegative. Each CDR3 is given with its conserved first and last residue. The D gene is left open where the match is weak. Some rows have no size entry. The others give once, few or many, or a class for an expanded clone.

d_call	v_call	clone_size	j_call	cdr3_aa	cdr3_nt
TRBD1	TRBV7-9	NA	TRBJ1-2	CSSSDRDRVYGYTF	TGTTCCAGCAGCGACCGGGACAGGGTTTATGGCTACACCTTC
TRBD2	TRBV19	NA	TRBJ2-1	CASSIVGGRDEQFF	TGTGCCAGTAGTATAGTTGGCGGGAGGGATGAGCAGTTCTTC
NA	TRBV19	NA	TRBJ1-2	CASSINNPDSYGYTF	TGTGCCAGTAGTATAAATAATCCGGACAGCTATGGCTACACCTTC
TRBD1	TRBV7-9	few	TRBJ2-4	CASSHGQGRDIQYF	TGTGCCAGCAGCCACGGACAGGGAAGGGACATTCAGTACTTC
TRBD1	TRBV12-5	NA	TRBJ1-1	CASGPDRDEAFF	TGTGCTAGTGGCCCAGACAGGGATGAAGCTTTCTTT
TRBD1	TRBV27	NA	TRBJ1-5	CASSRTGGLGNQPQHF	TGTGCCAGCAGTCGCACAGGGGGGCTAGGGAATCAGCCCCAGCATTTT
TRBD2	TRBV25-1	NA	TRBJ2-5	CASSEFTSGSGQETQYF	TGTGCCAGCAGTGAATTCACTAGCGGGAGCGGTCAAGAGACCCAGTACTTC
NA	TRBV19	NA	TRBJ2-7	CASSLAGRSYEQYF	TGTGCCAGTAGTCTGGCGGGGCGCTCCTACGAGCAGTACTTC
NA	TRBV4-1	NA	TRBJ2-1	CASSQVGQGFNNEQFF	TGCGCCAGCAGCCAAGTCGGCCAGGGTTTCAACAATGAGCAGTTCTTC
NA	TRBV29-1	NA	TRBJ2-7	CSVGGHNSYEQYF	TGCAGCGTTGGTGGGCATAACTCCTACGAGCAGTACTTC
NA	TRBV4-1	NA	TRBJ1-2	CASSQVGGPPKEDTF	TGCGCCAGCAGCCAAGTCGGAGGGCCCCCTAAAGAGGACACCTTC
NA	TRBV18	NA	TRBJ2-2	CASSPQEVANTGELFF	TGTGCCAGCTCACCACAAGAGGTAGCGAACACCGGGGAGCTGTTTTTT
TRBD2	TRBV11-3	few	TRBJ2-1	CASSLDQGGSRVYNEQFF	TGTGCCAGCAGCTTAGATCAAGGCGGGAGTCGGGTCTACAATGAGCAGTTCTTC
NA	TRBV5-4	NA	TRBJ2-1	CASSLASSYNEQFF	TGTGCCAGCAGCTTAGCTAGCTCCTACAATGAGCAGTTCTTC
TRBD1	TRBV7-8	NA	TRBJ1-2	CASSLDRGANYGYTF	TGTGCCAGCAGCTTAGACAGGGGGGCCAACTATGGCTACACCTTC
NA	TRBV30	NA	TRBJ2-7	CAWTAGSYEQYF	TGTGCCTGGACGGCAGGATCCTACGAGCAGTACTTC
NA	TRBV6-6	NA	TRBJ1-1	CASSYGRNTEAFF	TGTGCCAGCAGTTATGGGAGAAACACTGAAGCTTTCTTT
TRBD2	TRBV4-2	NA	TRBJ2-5	CASSPGGGGRARETQYF	TGTGCCAGCAGCCCCGGGGGTGGCGGGAGGGCCCGAGAGACCCAGTACTTC
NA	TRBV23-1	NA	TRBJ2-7	CASSQSHLPGALATYEQYF	TGCGCCAGCAGTCAATCGCACCTCCCGGGAGCCCTGGCGACCTACGAGCAGTACTTC
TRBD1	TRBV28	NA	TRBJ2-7	CASSLPQGAYEQYF	TGTGCCAGCAGTTTACCCCAGGGGGCCTACGAGCAGTACTTC
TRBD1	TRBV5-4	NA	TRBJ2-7	CASSEIGTDYEQYF	TGTGCCAGCAGCGAAATCGGGACAGACTACGAGCAGTACTTC
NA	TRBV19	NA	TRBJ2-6	CASSIRFPPSGANVLTF	TGTGCCAGTAGTATTCGGTTCCCGCCCTCTGGGGCCAACGTCCTGACTTTC
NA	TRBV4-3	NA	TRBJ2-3	CASSQGVPGTDTQYF	TGCGCCAGCAGCCAGGGCGTCCCCGGCACAGATACGCAGTATTTT
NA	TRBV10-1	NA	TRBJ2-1	CASSETRAAYNEQFF	TGCGCCAGCAGTGAAACCCGAGCGGCATACAATGAGCAGTTCTTC
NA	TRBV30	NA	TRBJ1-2	CYAELMIGYTF	TGTTACGCCGAACTTATGATCGGCTACACCTTC
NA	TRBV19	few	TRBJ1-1	CASRGVRVGGFSEAFF	TGTGCCAGTAGGGGTGTTCGGGTTGGGGGGTTTTCTGAAGCTTTCTTT